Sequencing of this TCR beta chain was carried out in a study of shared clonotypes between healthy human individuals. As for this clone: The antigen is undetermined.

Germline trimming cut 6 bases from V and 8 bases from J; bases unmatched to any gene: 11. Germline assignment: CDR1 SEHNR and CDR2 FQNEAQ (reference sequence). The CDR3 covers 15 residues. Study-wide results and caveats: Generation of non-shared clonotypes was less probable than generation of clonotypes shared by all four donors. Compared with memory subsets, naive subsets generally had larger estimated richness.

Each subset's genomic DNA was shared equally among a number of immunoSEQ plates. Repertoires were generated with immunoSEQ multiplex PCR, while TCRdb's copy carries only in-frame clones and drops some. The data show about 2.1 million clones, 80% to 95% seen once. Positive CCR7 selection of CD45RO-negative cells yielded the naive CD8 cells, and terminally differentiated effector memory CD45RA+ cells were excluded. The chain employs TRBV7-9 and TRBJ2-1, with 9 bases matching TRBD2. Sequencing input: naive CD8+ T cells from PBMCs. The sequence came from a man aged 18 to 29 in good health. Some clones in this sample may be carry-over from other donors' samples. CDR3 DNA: TGTGCCAGCAGTCCATTTGCGGGAGGGCCTTATGAGCAGTTCTTC. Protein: CASSPFAGGPYEQFF.